This TCR beta chain comes out of a study of identical twins. Study results and limitations: High-abundance cord blood beta clonotypes had fewer insertions; memory repertoires showed none. Its conclusions, products of cross-sectional statistical analysis, did not come from following the same donors.

A universal primer site was added by template switching, and unique molecular identifiers were carried by the cDNA. TCRdb analysed the 5' RACE reads with MiXCR anew, one entry per CDR3 protein. The sample holds more than 350,000 distinct CDR3 sequences, approximately 8.7% seen once. With respect to this clonotype: Its antigen is not known.

The receptor was derived from a woman between 50 and 59 years old in good health. Sequencing input: naive T cells sorted from blood.

DNA for the CDR3: TGCGCCAGCAGCTTGGAAGGACTAGCGGGCGGGGGGGAGCAGTTCTTC. Residues: CASSLEGLAGGGEQFF. The rearrangement joins TRBV5-1 to TRBJ2-1, with TRBD2 matching over 11 bases. Trimming removed 0 bases from V and 10 bases from J; junction bases left unmatched: 9. Germline V gene sequence: CDR1 SGHRS, CDR2 YFSETQ. This CDR3 has 16 amino acids.